By proportion, the clone carrying this TCR beta chain is medium-sized (0.01 to 0.1%). Its antigen is as yet unknown. The data derive from a study of vaccination effects on CD4 cells after COVID-19. At the level of the study: Every participant took two doses of the BNT162b2 or mRNA-1273 vaccine. General observations from the study: After vaccination, at late timepoints, clones induced by infection and by vaccine contracted markedly.

Germline V CDR1 and CDR2: MNHEY, SVGAGI. The V and J ends lost 6 bases and 1 base respectively, with 12 bases between them. The CDR3 contains 14 residues. TCRdb's copy holds only in-frame clones and misses some; the assay was immunoSEQ multiplex PCR. This sample yields fewer than 40,000 clones, of which 68% are seen a single time; around 4.4% belongs to the top ten. Culture lasted about ten days before CD4+ T cell isolation. The clonotype was recovered from a human donor who received a COVID-19 vaccine. The chain uses TRBV6-5 and TRBJ1-2, with D unclear. The source was CD4+ T cells from PBMCs cultured without peptide, collected before COVID-19 vaccination. This CDR3 is CASRGSANNYGYTF. CDR3 in DNA: TGTGCCAGCAGGGGATCCGCCAATAACTATGGCTACACCTTC.